Presented here are 17 T cell receptor beta chains from one specimen sequenced in a study of shared clonotypes between healthy human individuals. The protocol was immunoSEQ multiplex PCR, while the TCRdb copy is restricted to in-frame clones and leaves out a portion. The table includes approximately 1,000,000 clones, approximately 77% detected once. Material for sequencing was memory CD4+ T cells from PBMCs. Specified subset: CD45RA-negative fraction. These receptors all come from a man younger than 35 in good health. Some clones in this sample may be carry-over from other donors' samples.

The chain combines TRBV6-5 with TRBJ1-2; no clear D. CDR3 size: 14 residues. The V gene lost 6 bases and the J gene lost 7 bases, with 18 bases spanning the gap. CDR1 and CDR2 (germline): MNHEY, SVGAGI. The CDR3 region has the DNA TGTGCCAGCAGATTGGCCGGGCCAACGTCTGGCTACACCTTC. This encodes CASRLAGPTSGYTF.

J is TRBJ2-7 and V is TRBV6-5, with D possibly TRBD1 on 6 matching bases. Trimming removed 4 bases from V and 7 bases from J, with 11 bases in between. This CDR3 has 12 amino acids. The germline V gene has CDR1 MNHEY and CDR2 SVGAGI. CDR3 residues: CASSSTQGEQYF. For the CDR3, the DNA is TGTGCCAGCAGTTCAACCCAGGGGGAGCAGTACTTC.

This clone was counted between two and nine times. The chain employs TRBV11-2 and TRBJ2-1, with D maybe TRBD2 (6 bases). Germline V CDR1 and CDR2: SGHAT, FQNNGV. Trimming stripped 10 bases from V and 1 base from J, with 11 bases between. This CDR3 region has 13 residues. The CDR3 protein is CATGGSSYNEQFF. The CDR3 nucleotides are TGTGCCACCGGAGGGAGTTCCTACAATGAGCAGTTCTTC. Based on the CDR3 plus reference TRBV11-2 and TRBJ2-1, the full variable domain is EAGVAQSPRYKIIEKRQSVAFWCNPISGHATLYWYQQILGQGPKLLIQFQNNGVVDDSQLPKDRFSAERLKGVDSTLKIQPAKLEDSAVYLCATGGSSYNEQFFGPGTRLTVL.

The J gene is TRBJ1-1, the V gene TRBV18; D might be TRBD1 (5 bases). Trimming shortened V by 4 bases and J by 0 bases, and 12 bases separated the two germline ends. This CDR3 is 15 amino acids long. Germline V CDR1 and CDR2: KGHSH, LQKENI. CDR3 nucleotide sequence: TGTGCCAGCTCACGCGCCGGGACTATGAACACTGAAGCTTTCTTT. It yields the protein CASSRAGTMNTEAFF. The variable domain in full, with the rest retrieved from reference TRBV18 and TRBJ1-1, is NAGVMQNPRHLVRRRGQEARLRCSPMKGHSHVYWYRQLPEEGLKFMVYLQKENIIDESGMPKERFSAEFPKEGPSILRIQQVVRGDSAAYFCASSRAGTMNTEAFFGQGTRLTVV.

The chain employs TRBV11-3 and TRBJ2-5, with D perhaps matching TRBD1 (6 bases). Germline V CDR1 and CDR2: SGHNT, YENEEA. CDR3 length: 17 amino acids. Trimming cost V 5 bases and J 1 base, with 20 bases left between them. CDR3 nucleotide sequence: TGTGCCAGCAGCGCCGAGACAGGCTTGACCTTCCAAGAGACCCAGTACTTC. Protein product: CASSAETGLTFQETQYF.

V is TRBV9 and J is TRBJ2-3; 11 nucleotides line up with TRBD2. The V gene end was trimmed by 4 bases and the J gene end by 7 bases; junction bases not matched to a gene: 5. Germline lookup yields CDR1 SGDLS and CDR2 YYNGEE. The CDR3 is 14 residues long. CDR3 nucleotide sequence: TGTGCCAGCAGCCCTAGCGGGAGGTATCATACGCAGTATTTT. Amino acid sequence: CASSPSGRYHTQYF.

On this clone itself: This may be a read error, as it is one base from a much larger clone. The sample has other DNA sequences that encode this CDR3 too. V usage is TRBV28 and J usage is TRBJ1-1; D is unclear. The CDR3 extends over 11 amino acids. The germline V gene encodes CDR1 MDHEN and CDR2 SYDVKM. V lost 6 bases and J lost 1, with 3 bases in between. The CDR3 sequence is CASSPNTEAFF. The CDR3 DNA sequence: TGTGCCAGCAGCCCGAACACTGAAGCTTTCTTT.

This chain uses TRBV5-1 with TRBJ2-3; a weak D match, TRBD1 (6 bases). V was pared by 2 bases and J by 1 base, with 17 bases between. Germline V gene sequence: CDR1 SGHRS, CDR2 YFSETQ. This CDR3 is 17 amino acids long. Here the CDR3 reads CASSFQPGQPRTDTQYF. The CDR3 region has the DNA TGCGCCAGCAGCTTCCAACCGGGACAACCCCGCACAGATACGCAGTATTTT.

The rearrangement joins TRBV10-3 to TRBJ2-1, with D tentatively TRBD1 or TRBD2 (5 bases each). The germline V gene encodes CDR1 ENHRY and CDR2 SYGVKD. CDR3 length: 15 residues. Trimming removed 8 bases from V and 4 bases from J, with 18 bases in between. The DNA of the CDR3 is TGTGCCATCGGACATTCGGGACGGCCTTACAATGAGCAGTTCTTC. This sequence encodes CAIGHSGRPYNEQFF.

This chain joins TRBV11-2 and TRBJ2-3; no clear D gene. Germline assignment: CDR1 SGHAT and CDR2 FQNNGV. V lost 1 base, J lost 2 bases, and 10 bases lay in between. This CDR3 has 15 amino acids. The CDR3 protein is CASSLGRILTDTQYF. CDR3 bases: TGTGCCAGCAGCTTAGGGCGGATCCTCACAGATACGCAGTATTTT.

This chain connects TRBV28 to TRBJ1-1, with D possibly TRBD1 on 5 matching bases. CDR3 length: 13 amino acids. V lost 6 bases and J lost 11, with 19 bases in between. CDR1 MDHEN and CDR2 SYDVKM come from the germline V gene. CDR3: CASSQPRGVGAFF. The DNA for the CDR3 is TGTGCCAGCAGCCAACCCCGGGGGGTGGGGGCTTTCTTT.

The chain carries TRBV4-1 and TRBJ2-1; possible D gene TRBD2, 6 bases. V lost 1 base and J lost 1, with 8 bases in between. Germline assignment: CDR1 MGHRA and CDR2 YSYEKL. The CDR3 covers 15 residues. The CDR3 here is CASSQASASYNEQFF. DNA of the CDR3: TGCGCCAGCAGCCAAGCTAGCGCGTCCTACAATGAGCAGTTCTTC.

The J gene is TRBJ2-7, the V gene TRBV14; the D call may be TRBD1 or TRBD2 (5 bases each). From germline, CDR1 is SGHDN and CDR2 FVKESK. The CDR3 is 14 amino acids. Deletions cut 4 bases from V and 4 bases from J, with 14 bases between. The CDR3 DNA reads TGTGCCAGCAGCCGGGACCCTCTCTCATACGAGCAGTACTTC. Its translation: CASSRDPLSYEQYF.

The V and J genes are TRBV28 and TRBJ1-2; D uncertain. Germline assignment: CDR1 MDHEN and CDR2 SYDVKM. The CDR3 is 12 amino acids. Trimming left V 7 bases short and J 1 base short, with 7 bases between. The CDR3 region is CASTADNYGYTF. The CDR3 DNA reads TGTGCCAGCACCGCGGATAACTATGGCTACACCTTC.

This clone was counted between two and nine times. This rearrangement joins TRBV27 to TRBJ2-7, with D perhaps TRBD2 (5 bases). CDR1 and CDR2 (germline): MNHEY, SMNVEV (reference sequence). Trimming left V 5 bases short and J 6 bases short, with 23 bases between. CDR3 length equals 16 residues. DNA for the CDR3: TGTGCCAGCAGTCTCCGAGGCGCGATGGGAGTAAGCGAGCAGTACTTC. Its translation: CASSLRGAMGVSEQYF.

The chain is built from TRBV6-6 and TRBJ2-2; no firm D call. Between the trimmed V and J ends, which lost 6 bases and 0 bases, there was a span of 8 bases. The germline gives CDR1 MNHNY, CDR2 SVGAGI (reference sequence). CDR3 length: 14 amino acids. CDR3: CASRVFTNTGELFF. The CDR3 DNA is TGTGCCAGCAGGGTCTTCACGAACACCGGGGAGCTGTTTTTT.

V is TRBV7-9 and J is TRBJ2-2, with D possibly being TRBD1 (7 bases). The CDR3 contains 14 residues. Germline CDR1 reads SEHNR; CDR2 reads FQNEAQ (reference sequence). V lost 6 bases to trimming and J lost 3 bases, with 11 bases between them. Here the CDR3 reads CASRGGQYTGELFF. The CDR3 DNA is TGTGCCAGCAGGGGGGGACAGTACACCGGGGAGCTGTTTTTT.